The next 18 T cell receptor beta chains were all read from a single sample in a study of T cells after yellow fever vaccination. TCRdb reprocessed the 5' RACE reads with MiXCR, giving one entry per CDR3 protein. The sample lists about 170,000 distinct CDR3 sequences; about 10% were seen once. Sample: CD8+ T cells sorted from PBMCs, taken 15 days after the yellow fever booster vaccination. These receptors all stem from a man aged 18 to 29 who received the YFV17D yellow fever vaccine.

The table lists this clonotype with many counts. DNA of the CDR3: TGTGCCAGCCAGCGGGCTAGCGGAATCAATGAGCAGTTCTTC. Residues: CASQRASGINEQFF. The chain uses TRBV25-1 and TRBJ2-1, with TRBD2 matching 7 bases. The CDR3 has 14 amino acids. V lost 8 bases, J lost 6 bases, and 10 bases stayed unmatched. Germline V gene lookup returns CDR1 MGHDK and CDR2 SYGVNS.

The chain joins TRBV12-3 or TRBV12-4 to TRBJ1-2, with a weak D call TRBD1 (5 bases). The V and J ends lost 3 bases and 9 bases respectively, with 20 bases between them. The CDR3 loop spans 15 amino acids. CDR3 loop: CASSFIGTAIPRYTF. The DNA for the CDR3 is TGTGCCAGCAGTTTCATCGGGACCGCGATTCCCCGCTACACCTTC.

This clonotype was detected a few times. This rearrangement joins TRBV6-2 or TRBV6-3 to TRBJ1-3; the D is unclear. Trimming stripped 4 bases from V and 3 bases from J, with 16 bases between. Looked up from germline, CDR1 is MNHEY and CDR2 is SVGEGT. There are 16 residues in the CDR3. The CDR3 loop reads CASSWSPSGFGNTIYF. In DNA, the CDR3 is TGTGCCAGCAGTTGGAGTCCCTCCGGCTTTGGAAACACCATATATTTT.

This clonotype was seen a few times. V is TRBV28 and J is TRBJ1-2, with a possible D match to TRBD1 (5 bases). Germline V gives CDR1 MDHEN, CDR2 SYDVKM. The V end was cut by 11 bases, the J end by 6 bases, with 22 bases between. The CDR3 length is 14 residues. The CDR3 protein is CALNQPGTGNGYTF. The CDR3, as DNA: TGTGCCCTAAACCAACCGGGGACGGGTAATGGCTACACCTTC.

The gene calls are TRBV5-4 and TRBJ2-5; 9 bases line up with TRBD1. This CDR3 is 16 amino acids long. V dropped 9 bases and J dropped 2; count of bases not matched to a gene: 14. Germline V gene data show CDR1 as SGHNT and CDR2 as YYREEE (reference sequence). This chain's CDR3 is CATQIWGTGRQETQYF. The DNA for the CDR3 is TGTGCCACACAAATTTGGGGGACAGGGCGACAAGAGACCCAGTACTTC.

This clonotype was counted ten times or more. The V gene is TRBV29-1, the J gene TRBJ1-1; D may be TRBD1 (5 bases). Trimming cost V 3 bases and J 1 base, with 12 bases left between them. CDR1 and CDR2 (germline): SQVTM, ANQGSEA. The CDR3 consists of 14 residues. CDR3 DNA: TGCAGCGTTGATACGACAGAGGGGAACACTGAAGCTTTCTTT. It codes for CSVDTTEGNTEAFF.

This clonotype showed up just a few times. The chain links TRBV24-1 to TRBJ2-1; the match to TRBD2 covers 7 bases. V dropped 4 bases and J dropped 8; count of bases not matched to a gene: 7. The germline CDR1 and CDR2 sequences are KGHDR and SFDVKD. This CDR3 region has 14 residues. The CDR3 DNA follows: TGTGCCACCAGTGACGTCGGACTAGAACATGAGCAGTTCTTC. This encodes CATSDVGLEHEQFF.

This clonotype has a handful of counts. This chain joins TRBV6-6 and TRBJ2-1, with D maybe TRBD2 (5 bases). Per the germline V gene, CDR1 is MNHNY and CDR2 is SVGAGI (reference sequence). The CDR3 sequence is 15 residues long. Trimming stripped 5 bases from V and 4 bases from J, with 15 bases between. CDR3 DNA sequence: TGTGCCAGCAGTCCCGGACTTGATAGGTACAATGAGCAGTTCTTC. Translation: CASSPGLDRYNEQFF.

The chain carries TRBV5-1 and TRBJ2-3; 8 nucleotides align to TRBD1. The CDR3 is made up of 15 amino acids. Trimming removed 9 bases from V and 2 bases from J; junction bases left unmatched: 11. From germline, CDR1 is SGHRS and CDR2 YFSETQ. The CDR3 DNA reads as TGCGCCACCTCCTGGACAGGGCGTCTCACAGATACGCAGTATTTT. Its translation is CATSWTGRLTDTQYF.

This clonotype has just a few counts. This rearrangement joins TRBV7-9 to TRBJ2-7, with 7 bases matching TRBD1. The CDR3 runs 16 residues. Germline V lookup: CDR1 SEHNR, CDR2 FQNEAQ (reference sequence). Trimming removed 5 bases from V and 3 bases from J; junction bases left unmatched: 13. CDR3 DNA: TGTGCCAGCAGCCCCCCTCAGGCTGACAGGGACTACGAGCAGTACTTC. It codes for CASSPPQADRDYEQYF.

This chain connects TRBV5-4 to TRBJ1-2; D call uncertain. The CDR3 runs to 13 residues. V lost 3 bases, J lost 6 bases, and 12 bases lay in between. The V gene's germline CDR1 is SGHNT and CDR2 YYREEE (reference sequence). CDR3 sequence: CASSSDNGHGYTF. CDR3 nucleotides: TGTGCCAGCAGCTCTGACAACGGCCATGGCTACACCTTC.

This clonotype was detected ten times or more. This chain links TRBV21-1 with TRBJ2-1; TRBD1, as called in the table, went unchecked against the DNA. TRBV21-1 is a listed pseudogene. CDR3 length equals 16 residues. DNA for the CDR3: TGTGCCAGCAGCTTCCTGGGGGACGCTCGTAGGGGAGAGCAGTTCTTC. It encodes CASSFLGDARRGEQFF.

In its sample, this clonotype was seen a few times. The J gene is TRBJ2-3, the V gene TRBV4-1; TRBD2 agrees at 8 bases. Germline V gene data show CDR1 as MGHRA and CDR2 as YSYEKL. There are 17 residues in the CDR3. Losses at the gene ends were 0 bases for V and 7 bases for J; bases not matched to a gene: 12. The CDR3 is CASSQDSAGTRLNTQYF. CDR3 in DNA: TGCGCCAGCAGCCAAGATAGTGCGGGGACTAGGCTCAATACGCAGTATTTT.

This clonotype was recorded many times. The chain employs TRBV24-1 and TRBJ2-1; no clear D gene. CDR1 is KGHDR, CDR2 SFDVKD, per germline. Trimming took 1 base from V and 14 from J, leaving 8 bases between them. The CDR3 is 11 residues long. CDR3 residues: CATSDLEIKFF. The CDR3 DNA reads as TGTGCCACCAGTGATTTAGAAATAAAGTTCTTC.

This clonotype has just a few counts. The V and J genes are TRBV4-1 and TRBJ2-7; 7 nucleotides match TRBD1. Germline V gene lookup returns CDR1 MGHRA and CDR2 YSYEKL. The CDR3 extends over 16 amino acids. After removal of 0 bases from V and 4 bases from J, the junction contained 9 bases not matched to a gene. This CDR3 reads CASSQEGTVAKYEQYF. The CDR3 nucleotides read TGCGCCAGCAGCCAAGAGGGGACAGTCGCCAAATACGAGCAGTACTTC.

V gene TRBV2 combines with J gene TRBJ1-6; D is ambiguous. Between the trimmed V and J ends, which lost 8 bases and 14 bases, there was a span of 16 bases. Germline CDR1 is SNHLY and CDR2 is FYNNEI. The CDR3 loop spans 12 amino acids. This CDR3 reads CASARVSEALHF. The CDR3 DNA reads TGTGCCAGCGCACGGGTGTCTGAGGCCCTCCACTTT.

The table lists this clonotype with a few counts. CDR3 bases: TGTGCCAGCAGCAAGGACAGCTCTGGAAACACCATATATTTT. Protein: CASSKDSSGNTIYF. The chain carries TRBV5-4 and TRBJ1-3; perhaps TRBD1 as D (6 bases). Germline V gives CDR1 SGHNT, CDR2 YYREEE (reference sequence). The length of the CDR3 is 14 residues. The ends were cut back, 4 bases at V and 0 bases at J, with 8 bases in the middle.

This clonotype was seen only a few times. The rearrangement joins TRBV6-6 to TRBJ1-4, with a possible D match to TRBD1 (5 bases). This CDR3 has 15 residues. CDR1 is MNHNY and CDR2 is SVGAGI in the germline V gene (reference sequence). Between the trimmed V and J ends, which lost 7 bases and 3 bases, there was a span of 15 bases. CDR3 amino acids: CASTPRAGSNEKLFF. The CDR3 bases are TGTGCCAGCACTCCCAGGGCTGGGTCTAATGAAAAACTGTTTTTT.